The clone carrying this T cell receptor (beta chain) was detected once. The data derive from a study of control samples from healthy donors and cancer patients. CDR3 length equals 15 residues. V was trimmed by 1 base and J by 7 bases, leaving 13 bases between them. Germline lookup yields CDR1 SEHNR and CDR2 FQNEAQ (reference sequence). Repertoires were generated with immunoSEQ multiplex PCR, while TCRdb's copy carries only in-frame clones and drops some. Found here are 150,000 to 200,000 clones, about 93% of them singletons; the top ten hold less than 0.75%. Sequenced material: blood. The TCR comes from a woman between 25 and 40 years old in good health. The chain links TRBV7-9 to TRBJ1-4, with a tentative D call TRBD1 (5 bases). The CDR3 DNA reads TGTGCCAGCAGCTTAGTCGGGGGAGTTCGTGAAAAACTGTTTTTT. Protein: CASSLVGGVREKLFF.